This entry lists 17 T cell receptor beta chains sequenced from one sample in a study of T cell repertoires in ileal Crohn's disease. Time point in this sample: inflamed ileum from the surgical specimen. Generated by immunoSEQ multiplex PCR, the TCRdb table keeps only in-frame clones and is missing some. The sample contains about 1,800 clones, 86% of which appear only once. Sequencing was performed on ileal tissue. The receptors here all came from an adult with Crohn's disease.

The rearrangement joins TRBV4-1 to TRBJ1-2, with D tentatively TRBD1 (6 bases). Trimming took 4 bases from V and 3 from J, leaving 15 bases between them. Germline CDR1 MGHRA, CDR2 YSYEKL. This CDR3 spans 15 amino acids. In nucleotides, the CDR3 is TGCGCCAGCAGCCCAGGACCGGACAGTTACTATGGCTACACCTTC. This encodes CASSPGPDSYYGYTF.

This clone was counted only a few times. V usage is TRBV4-1 and J usage is TRBJ2-3; 10 positions match TRBD1. CDR3 length: 17 amino acids. Germline assignment: CDR1 MGHRA and CDR2 YSYEKL. V was pared by 3 bases and J by 2 bases, with 8 bases of the junction left unmatched. The CDR3 DNA follows: TGCGCCAGCAGCCATTCGACAGGGGGCAGAATCACAGATACGCAGTATTTT. Its protein product is CASSHSTGGRITDTQYF.

This rearrangement joins TRBV11-2 to TRBJ1-2, with D unclear. Looked up from germline, CDR1 is SGHAT and CDR2 is FQNNGV. This CDR3 is 12 amino acids long. Trimming removed 0 bases from V and 6 bases from J, with 5 bases in between. The CDR3 protein is CASSLETNGYTF. The CDR3 region has the DNA TGTGCCAGCAGCTTAGAAACGAATGGCTACACCTTC.

The V call is TRBV9, the J call TRBJ2-7, with a weak D call TRBD1 (5 bases). The germline V and J ends were trimmed by 2 bases and 7 bases, with 10 bases remaining between them. In germline, CDR1 is SGDLS, CDR2 YYNGEE. This CDR3 spans 12 amino acids. This CDR3 is CASSVDSLEQYF. CDR3 sequence (DNA): TGTGCCAGCAGCGTCGACAGCTTAGAGCAGTACTTC.

This chain uses TRBV7-9 with TRBJ1-1; no reliable D call. This CDR3 spans 12 amino acids. Between the trimmed V and J ends, which lost 7 bases and 2 bases, there was a span of 8 bases. Germline assignment: CDR1 SEHNR and CDR2 FQNEAQ (reference sequence). CDR3 sequence: CASNPVNTEAFF. Written as DNA, the CDR3 is TGTGCCAGCAACCCGGTCAACACTGAAGCTTTCTTT.

The genes are TRBV5-1 and TRBJ2-1; either TRBD1 or TRBD2 may fit D (6 bases each). Trimming removed 0 bases from V and 3 bases from J, with 13 bases in between. Germline V gene data show CDR1 as SGHRS and CDR2 as YFSETQ. CDR3 size: 16 residues. CDR3 coding DNA: TGCGCCAGCAGCTTGGAGAGGGGGGCGTACTACAATGAGCAGTTCTTC. It yields the protein CASSLERGAYYNEQFF.

There are a few counts of this clone. V is TRBV4-1 and J is TRBJ1-5, with D possibly TRBD1 on 6 matching bases. The CDR3 has 15 amino acids. Trimming removed 5 bases from V and 0 bases from J, with 11 bases in between. Per germline, CDR1 MGHRA and CDR2 YSYEKL. The CDR3 loop reads CASSDQGHSNQPQHF. The CDR3 DNA reads as TGCGCCAGCAGCGATCAGGGACATAGCAATCAGCCCCAGCATTTT.

The gene calls are TRBV19 and TRBJ1-1; TRBD1 matches at 7 bases. From germline, CDR1 is LNHDA and CDR2 SQIVND (reference sequence). This CDR3 has 13 amino acids. V lost 3 bases, J lost 8 bases, and 6 bases stayed unmatched. The CDR3 bases are TGTGCCAGTAGTATCCGTGACAGGGCCGAAGCTTTCTTT. It yields the protein CASSIRDRAEAFF.

Written as DNA, the CDR3 is TGTGCCAGCAGCCGACAGGGAAATAGGTACGAGCAGTACTTC. Translated: CASSRQGNRYEQYF. The rearrangement links TRBV27 to TRBJ2-7, with 7 positions matching TRBD1. The germline CDR1 and CDR2 sequences are MNHEY and SMNVEV (reference sequence). There are 14 residues in the CDR3. V dropped 6 bases and J dropped 4; count of bases not matched to a gene: 9.

Here the CDR3 reads CASSQSSVWTSGTYNEQFF. The DNA for the CDR3 is TGCGCCAGCAGCCAATCTAGTGTATGGACTAGCGGGACCTACAATGAGCAGTTCTTC. This chain joins TRBV4-3 and TRBJ2-1; 12 nucleotides align to TRBD2. The V and J ends lost 2 bases and 2 bases, in that order; junction bases with no gene match: 10. The germline gives CDR1 LGHNA, CDR2 YSLEER. This CDR3 region has 19 residues.

V and J are TRBV10-3 and TRBJ2-1; 13 nucleotides align to TRBD2. Germline-derived CDR1 and CDR2 are ENHRY and SYGVKD. CDR3 size: 16 residues. V was clipped by 4 bases and J by 7 bases; unmatched bases: 7. The CDR3 sequence is CAISGTSGGAGNEQFF. In DNA form, the CDR3 reads TGTGCCATCAGTGGAACTAGCGGGGGGGCGGGTAATGAGCAGTTCTTC.

V gene TRBV30 combines with J gene TRBJ2-1, with 7 bases matching TRBD2. With V trimmed by 1 base and J by 4 bases, 4 bases remained unmatched. This CDR3 region has 14 residues. Germline V gene sequence: CDR1 GTSNPN, CDR2 SVGIG (reference sequence). This CDR3 is CAWSGLAAYNEQFF. CDR3 bases: TGTGCCTGGAGTGGGCTAGCGGCGTACAATGAGCAGTTCTTC.

V gene TRBV7-9 combines with J gene TRBJ2-7, with D tentatively TRBD2 (6 bases). There are 17 residues in the CDR3. V shed 5 bases and J shed 3 bases, with 23 bases lying between them. CDR1 is SEHNR, CDR2 FQNEAQ, per germline (reference sequence). This CDR3 reads CASSPQMEGSRGYEQYF. In DNA, the CDR3 is TGTGCCAGCAGCCCCCAGATGGAGGGGTCCCGTGGCTACGAGCAGTACTTC. Looking up the rest from reference TRBV7-9 and TRBJ2-7 gives the full variable domain: DTGVSQNPRHKITKRGQNVTFRCDPISEHNRLYWYRQTLGQGPEFLTYFQNEAQLEKSRLLSDRFSAERPKGSFSTLEIQRTEQGDSAMYLCASSPQMEGSRGYEQYFGPGTRLTVT.

The chain combines TRBV7-3 with TRBJ1-1; possibly TRBD1 for D (6 bases). CDR1 is SGHTA and CDR2 is FQGTGA in the germline V gene. There are 15 residues in the CDR3. Trimming removed 2 bases at V and 8 bases at J, with 18 bases between. Here the CDR3 DNA reads TGTGCCAGCAGCTTAGCGGGACACTTAGAGGCGGAAGCTTTCTTT. Encoded protein: CASSLAGHLEAEAFF.

This chain joins TRBV19 and TRBJ1-5; the D gene is possibly TRBD1 (6 bases). Trimming stripped 7 bases from V and 0 bases from J, with 16 bases between. In germline, CDR1 is LNHDA, CDR2 SQIVND (reference sequence). This CDR3 has 16 amino acids. CDR3 loop: CASTQGSGFSNQPQHF. The CDR3 DNA follows: TGTGCCAGTACACAGGGATCGGGTTTTAGCAATCAGCCCCAGCATTTT.

This sequence joins TRBV5-1 and TRBJ1-1, with a tentative D call TRBD1 (5 bases). The CDR3 is made up of 14 amino acids. Trimming shortened V by 0 bases and J by 4 bases, and 10 bases separated the two germline ends. Germline CDR1 SGHRS, CDR2 YFSETQ. The DNA for the CDR3 is TGCGCCAGCAGCTTGGAAAGGGGCTTCACTGAAGCTTTCTTT. This encodes CASSLERGFTEAFF.

The genes are TRBV28 and TRBJ2-1; D ambiguous. Trimming left V 4 bases short and J 4 bases short, with 11 bases between. This CDR3 has 14 amino acids. The V gene's germline CDR1 is MDHEN and CDR2 SYDVKM. The CDR3 is CASSYSGWYNEQFF. The CDR3 nucleotides are TGTGCCAGCAGTTACTCTGGCTGGTACAATGAGCAGTTCTTC.